Presented here are 8 T cell receptor beta chains from one specimen sequenced in a study of T cell clonality in common variable immunodeficiency. For these TCRs, the target antigens are not known. The study, taken as a whole, reports: In common variable immunodeficiency, TCR beta chains reportedly carried fewer deletions and N-nucleotide insertions.

The table came from immunoSEQ multiplex PCR; TCRdb's copy has only in-frame clones and leaves some out. This record lists fewer than 35,000 clones, none seen once only, and the top ten clones contain about 6%. The sequenced material came from peripheral blood mononuclear cells. The receptors stem from a human donor with common variable immunodeficiency.

This clone was found many times. The read terminates 3 residues ahead of where the CDR3 ends, so the germline J gene completes it. The rearrangement links TRBV19 to TRBJ2-6; no firm D call. The germline V and J ends were trimmed by 6 bases and 2 bases, with 5 bases remaining between them. Germline V gene lookup returns CDR1 LNHDA and CDR2 SQIVND (reference sequence). The CDR3 loop spans 13 amino acids. The covered CDR3 bases are TGTGCCAGTAGGCAGGCTGGGGCCAACGTC. Translation gives CASRQAGANV. The CDR3 reads in full as CASRQAGANVLTF.

This clone has a handful of counts. With the read ending 3 residues before the CDR3 end, the germline J gene is used to fill in that end. The genes are TRBV18 and TRBJ2-5; TRBD1 is a possible D gene (5 bases). CDR3 length: 13 amino acids. The germline gives CDR1 KGHSH, CDR2 LQKENI. V dropped 6 bases and J dropped 4 bases, with 12 bases sitting between them. The CDR3 sequence: CASSPAGRETQYF. The CDR3 DNA, read in part, is TGTGCCAGCTCCCCGGCAGGGCGAGAGACC.

This clone was seen ten or more times. The read halts 3 residues ahead of the CDR3 end, with the missing end drawn from the germline J gene. The chain couples TRBV30 to TRBJ1-2; D call uncertain. The CDR3 consists of 13 residues. CDR1 GTSNPN and CDR2 SVGIG come from the germline V gene (reference sequence). CDR3 in amino acids: CAWSVKGPFGYTF. The CDR3 bases that were read are TGTGCCTGGAGTGTAAAGGGTCCGTTCGGC.

There are a few counts of this clone. The read falls 3 residues short of the CDR3 end, and the missing part is taken from the germline J gene. The chain recombines TRBV7-2 with TRBJ2-7; TRBD1 agrees at 10 bases. Germline V gene sequence: CDR1 SGHTA, CDR2 FQGNSA. The CDR3 length is 15 residues. The V and J ends lost 3 bases and 4 bases, in that order; junction bases with no gene match: 6. CDR3 DNA (partial): TGTGCCAGCAGCTTCCTCCGGGACAGGGGTTACGAG. This gives the protein CASSFLRDRGYE. The full CDR3 reads CASSFLRDRGYEQYF.

Details on this clone: The read gets to within 3 residues of the CDR3 end, and the germline J gene fills in the rest. The chain has TRBV19 and TRBJ2-7, with TRBD2 matching 12 bases. The germline V gene has CDR1 LNHDA and CDR2 SQIVND (reference sequence). The J segment lost 1 base and the V segment lost 1 base, leaving 5 bases of the junction unmatched. This CDR3 has 17 residues. Here the CDR3 reads CASSIAPLAGGSYEQYF. Incomplete CDR3 DNA: TGTGCCAGTAGTATAGCCCCACTAGCGGGGGGTTCCTACGAG.

This clone showed up many times. Read coverage stops 3 residues before the CDR3 terminus; the germline J gene supplies the remainder. The chain has TRBV30 and TRBJ2-3; unclear D gene. CDR1 GTSNPN and CDR2 SVGIG come from the germline V gene (reference sequence). Trimming took off 1 base at V and 4 bases at J, with 9 bases between the two ends. This CDR3 region has 13 residues. The CDR3 region is CAWSGKGSDTQYF. Incomplete CDR3 DNA: TGTGCCTGGAGTGGGAAGGGCTCAGATACG.

A note on this clone: With the read ending 3 residues before the CDR3 end, the germline J gene is used to fill in that end. V and J are TRBV19 and TRBJ1-2, with D possibly being TRBD1 (5 bases). CDR3 size: 12 residues. Germline V CDR1 and CDR2: LNHDA, SQIVND (reference sequence). The DNA read from the CDR3 is TGTGCCAGCGTTCAGGGAGACACGGGC. Translating it yields CASVQGDTG. The whole CDR3 region reads CASVQGDTGYTF.

This clone was seen a few times. Read data end 3 residues before the CDR3 end; the end is taken from the germline J gene. This chain uses TRBV7-9 with TRBJ2-3, with D tentatively TRBD2 (5 bases). The V end was cut by 5 bases, the J end by 2 bases, with 11 bases between. The CDR3 has 14 amino acids. Germline V gene lookup returns CDR1 SEHNR and CDR2 FQNEAQ (reference sequence). Incomplete CDR3 DNA: TGTGCCAGCAGCCCCACCGGGGACACAGATACG. Translated: CASSPTGDTDT. Given in full, the CDR3 is CASSPTGDTDTQYF.